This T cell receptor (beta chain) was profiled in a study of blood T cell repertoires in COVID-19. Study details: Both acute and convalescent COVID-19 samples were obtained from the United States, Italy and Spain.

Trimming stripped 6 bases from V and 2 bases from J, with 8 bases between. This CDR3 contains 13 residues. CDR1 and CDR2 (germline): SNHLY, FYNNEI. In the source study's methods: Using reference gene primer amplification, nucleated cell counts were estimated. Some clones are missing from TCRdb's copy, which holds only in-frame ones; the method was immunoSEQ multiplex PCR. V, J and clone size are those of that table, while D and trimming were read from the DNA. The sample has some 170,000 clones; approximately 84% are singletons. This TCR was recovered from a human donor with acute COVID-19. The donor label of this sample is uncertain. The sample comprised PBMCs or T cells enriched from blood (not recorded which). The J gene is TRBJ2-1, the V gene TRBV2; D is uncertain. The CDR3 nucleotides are TGTGCCAGCAGGGTTAGTCCCTACAATGAGCAGTTCTTC. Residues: CASRVSPYNEQFF.